Following are 25 T cell receptor beta chains from one sample sequenced in a study of blood T cell repertoires in COVID-19. Clones were read by immunoSEQ multiplex PCR, and TCRdb kept only the in-frame ones, dropping some. The sample holds 300,000 to 350,000 clones; 88% are singletons and the top ten take about 5%. Sequenced sample: PBMCs or T cells enriched from blood (not recorded which). The receptor source for this set is a man aged 25-45 years who had recovered from COVID-19.

For the CDR3, the DNA is TGTGCCAGCAGCGCCCCCGGGACAGGTGGCGAGCAGTACTTC. This gives the protein CASSAPGTGGEQYF. The rearrangement joins TRBV28 to TRBJ2-7, with 8 bases aligning to TRBD1. The J segment lost 6 bases and the V segment lost 6 bases, leaving 10 bases of the junction unmatched. The CDR3 runs to 14 residues. Germline V gene lookup returns CDR1 MDHEN and CDR2 SYDVKM.

DNA for the CDR3: TGTGCCAGCAGGGGGGACAGGGGAAATGAAAAACTGTTTTTT. The encoded protein is CASRGDRGNEKLFF. The genes are TRBV7-9 and TRBJ1-4, with TRBD1 matching 10 bases. The germline V gene encodes CDR1 SEHNR and CDR2 FQNEAQ (reference sequence). The CDR3 has 14 amino acids. The V segment lost 6 bases and the J segment 5 bases; nucleotides outside the gene matches: 3.

The V gene is TRBV11-2, the J gene TRBJ1-1, with D possibly TRBD1 on 6 matching bases. This CDR3 is 13 amino acids long. V gave up 4 bases and J gave up 7 bases, with 13 bases separating them. CDR1 SGHAT and CDR2 FQNNGV come from the germline V gene. CDR3 amino acids: CASSSPRQVEAFF. As DNA, the CDR3 is TGTGCCAGCAGCTCGCCCCGACAGGTTGAAGCTTTCTTT. The full variable domain, in which reference TRBV11-2 and TRBJ1-1 provide the parts outside the CDR3, is EAGVAQSPRYKIIEKRQSVAFWCNPISGHATLYWYQQILGQGPKLLIQFQNNGVVDDSQLPKDRFSAERLKGVDSTLKIQPAKLEDSAVYLCASSSPRQVEAFFGQGTRLTVV.

This clone appeared a few times. The J gene is TRBJ1-5, the V gene TRBV4-2, with TRBD1 matching over 7 bases. V dropped 4 bases and J dropped 1; count of bases not matched to a gene: 7. The CDR3 contains 16 residues. From germline, CDR1 is LGHNA and CDR2 YNFKEQ. Written as DNA, the CDR3 is TGTGCCAGCAGCCCCCGGACAGGATTGAGCAATCAGCCCCAGCATTTT. It specifies CASSPRTGLSNQPQHF.

The rearrangement joins TRBV11-2 to TRBJ2-1, with D maybe TRBD2 (7 bases). The CDR3 has 13 amino acids. From germline, CDR1 is SGHAT and CDR2 FQNNGV. Trimming removed 5 bases at V and 15 bases at J, with 20 bases between. The CDR3 spells CASSQRRGAGGFF. For the CDR3, the DNA is TGTGCCAGCAGCCAACGTCGGGGGGCCGGCGGGTTCTTC.

About this clone itself: The identical CDR3 is also encoded by other nucleotide sequences in the sample. V usage is TRBV10-1 and J usage is TRBJ2-5; possibly TRBD2 for D (7 bases). CDR1 and CDR2 (germline): WNHNN, SYGVQD (reference sequence). This CDR3 region has 14 residues. Trimming took off 3 bases at V and 5 bases at J, with 13 bases between the two ends. CDR3 DNA: TGCGCCAGCAGTGATGGGGGGGCTTGGGAGACCCAGTACTTC. Translation gives CASSDGGAWETQYF.

The chain links TRBV5-4 to TRBJ1-1; 7 nucleotides line up with TRBD1. The CDR3 has 16 residues. The V and J ends lost 2 bases and 3 bases, in that order; junction bases with no gene match: 10. CDR1 and CDR2 (germline): SGHNT, YYREEE (reference sequence). The CDR3 loop is CASSFRPGGSDTEAFF. The DNA of the CDR3 is TGTGCCAGCAGCTTTCGGCCAGGGGGAAGCGACACTGAAGCTTTCTTT.

This chain uses TRBV18 with TRBJ2-7; TRBD2 matches 7 bases. Germline trimming cut 0 bases from V and 0 bases from J; bases unmatched to any gene: 2. Looked up from germline, CDR1 is KGHSH and CDR2 is LQKENI. This CDR3 region has 15 residues. CDR3 sequence: CASSPPGGFSYEQYF. In DNA, the CDR3 is TGTGCCAGCTCACCACCGGGGGGGTTCTCCTACGAGCAGTACTTC.

The chain carries TRBV13 and TRBJ1-2, with D tentatively TRBD1 (6 bases). The CDR3 is 13 residues long. Germline V lookup: CDR1 PRHDT, CDR2 FYEKMQ (reference sequence). Between the trimmed V and J ends, which lost 3 bases and 6 bases, there was a span of 11 bases. CDR3 sequence: CASSLGGLNGYTF. DNA of the CDR3: TGTGCCAGCAGCTTGGGGGGGCTCAATGGCTACACCTTC.

This clone appeared a few times. The chain has TRBV10-1 and TRBJ1-1, with D unclear. The V end lost 2 bases, the J end lost 1 base, and 8 bases lay between the germline ends. Germline V CDR1 and CDR2: WNHNN, SYGVQD (reference sequence). The CDR3 runs 14 residues. CDR3: CASSEHRGNTEAFF. The CDR3 nucleotides are TGCGCCAGCAGTGAGCATCGAGGGAACACTGAAGCTTTCTTT.

The chain joins TRBV5-1 to TRBJ2-5, with D possibly being TRBD2 (5 bases). CDR1 and CDR2 from the germline V gene are SGHRS and YFSETQ. The CDR3 runs 13 residues. With 4 bases removed from V and 4 bases from J, the gap between germline ends came to 11 bases. The CDR3 sequence: CASSHGERETQYF. The CDR3 region has the DNA TGCGCCAGCAGCCACGGGGAGAGAGAGACCCAGTACTTC.

DNA of the CDR3: TGTGCCAGCGGGAAACGCGGGACAGTCTACGAGCAGTACTTC. Its translation: CASGKRGTVYEQYF. The chain couples TRBV6-5 to TRBJ2-7, with D tentatively TRBD1 (7 bases). The CDR3 sequence is 14 residues long. The V end lost 8 bases, the J end lost 3 bases, and 17 bases lay between the germline ends. From germline, CDR1 is MNHEY and CDR2 SVGAGI.

The V and J genes are TRBV5-1 and TRBJ1-4; D might be TRBD1 (5 bases). V lost 2 bases, J lost 0 bases, and 14 bases lay in between. Germline lookup yields CDR1 SGHRS and CDR2 YFSETQ. This CDR3 has 17 amino acids. CDR3: CASSFSLQGTTNEKLFF. The CDR3 DNA is TGCGCCAGCAGCTTCTCTTTGCAGGGAACAACTAATGAAAAACTGTTTTTT.

This chain joins TRBV4-1 and TRBJ2-2, with 7 bases identical to TRBD2. Germline loops: CDR1 MGHRA, CDR2 YSYEKL. V shed 1 base, J shed 3 bases, and the junction held 5 bases outside the gene matches. This CDR3 region has 16 residues. The CDR3: CASSQGAGVDTGELFF. CDR3 coding DNA: TGCGCCAGCAGCCAAGGGGCGGGGGTCGACACCGGGGAGCTGTTTTTT.

The chain couples TRBV10-3 to TRBJ2-1; TRBD2 is a possible D gene (5 bases). The ends were cut back, 4 bases at V and 5 bases at J, with 27 bases in the middle. Germline lookup yields CDR1 ENHRY and CDR2 SYGVKD. The CDR3 is 19 amino acids. The CDR3 reads CAISVTPGSGLGPHNEQFF. CDR3 nucleotide sequence: TGTGCCATCAGTGTAACCCCCGGTTCGGGATTAGGGCCTCACAATGAGCAGTTCTTC.

This rearrangement joins TRBV6-5 to TRBJ2-3; possible D gene TRBD2, 5 bases. The CDR3 has 14 residues. CDR1 MNHEY and CDR2 SVGAGI come from the germline V gene. The ends were cut back, 6 bases at V and 4 bases at J, with 14 bases in the middle. The CDR3 spells CASRRISGSDTQYF. CDR3 coding DNA: TGTGCCAGCAGACGCATCTCGGGGTCAGATACGCAGTATTTT.

The gene calls are TRBV6-4 and TRBJ2-4; TRBD1 might be the D (6 bases). The V gene's germline CDR1 is MRHNA and CDR2 SNTAGT. Trimming left V 2 bases short and J 4 bases short, with 18 bases between. The CDR3 runs to 17 residues. The DNA for the CDR3 is TGTGCCAGCAGTGACCCGTGGTCGTCCAGGGGAAAAAACATTCAGTACTTC. Translation gives CASSDPWSSRGKNIQYF.

V gene TRBV6-1 combines with J gene TRBJ1-2; TRBD1 might be the D (5 bases). CDR3 length: 13 amino acids. Trimming cost V 1 base and J 7 bases, with 10 bases left between them. CDR1 is MNHNS and CDR2 is SASEGT in the germline V gene. CDR3 in DNA: TGTGCCAGCAGTGAAGGCCAGGGAGGTGGCTACACCTTC. It specifies CASSEGQGGGYTF.

J is TRBJ2-7 and V is TRBV19; D is perhaps TRBD1 (6 bases). Germline CDR1 and CDR2: LNHDA and SQIVND (reference sequence). The CDR3 has 14 amino acids. V was clipped by 5 bases and J by 4 bases, with 15 bases between them. The CDR3 DNA reads TGTGCCAGTAGTCAGCGGACAGATACTTACGAGCAGTACTTC. Translation gives CASSQRTDTYEQYF.

The V and J genes are TRBV5-6 and TRBJ2-1, with 12 bases identical to TRBD1. The CDR3 is made up of 15 amino acids. The germline CDR1 and CDR2 sequences are SGHDT and YYEEEE. Trimming took 4 bases from V and 9 from J; bases not matched to a gene: 8. The DNA for the CDR3 is TGTGCCAGCAGCCCGGAGGGACAGGGGGCTGTTGAGCAGTTCTTC. It specifies CASSPEGQGAVEQFF.

The CDR3 DNA reads TGTGCCAGCAGCTTTAACGGGGATCAGCCCCAGCATTTT. Encoded protein: CASSFNGDQPQHF. This chain links TRBV7-9 with TRBJ1-5; the D is unclear. Germline values: CDR1 SEHNR, CDR2 FQNEAQ (reference sequence). The CDR3 is 13 residues long. V lost 3 bases and J 5 bases, leaving 8 bases between the germline ends.

This rearrangement joins TRBV10-3 to TRBJ1-2; 8 bases agree with TRBD1. Germline CDR1 is ENHRY and CDR2 is SYGVKD. Unmatched junction bases numbered 3, after V lost 3 bases and J lost 0 bases. The CDR3 runs 15 residues. The CDR3 spells CAISDTGGANYGYTF. CDR3 sequence (DNA): TGTGCCATCAGTGACACAGGGGGAGCTAACTATGGCTACACCTTC.

This chain links TRBV5-4 with TRBJ2-2, with D perhaps TRBD2 (6 bases). Germline CDR1 SGHNT, CDR2 YYREEE (reference sequence). This CDR3 is 13 amino acids long. V lost 3 bases, J lost 6 bases, and 9 bases lay in between. The CDR3 DNA reads as TGTGCCAGCAGCTCCGGAGGGTCCGGGGAGCTGTTTTTT. Residues: CASSSGGSGELFF.

The V gene is TRBV2, the J gene TRBJ1-4, with a tentative D call TRBD1 (6 bases). The germline CDR1 and CDR2 sequences are SNHLY and FYNNEI. Trimming stripped 7 bases from V and 5 bases from J, with 11 bases between. This CDR3 region has 13 residues. CDR3 nucleotide sequence: TGTGCCAGCAAGGGGGGGCAGAATGAAAAACTGTTTTTT. Translating gives CASKGGQNEKLFF.

CDR3 protein: CASSLGGDSLNEKLFF. CDR3 DNA sequence: TGCGCCAGCAGCTTGGGCGGTGACAGCCTGAATGAAAAACTGTTTTTT. V is TRBV5-1 and J is TRBJ1-4; D perhaps matches TRBD1 (5 bases). The germline V and J ends were trimmed by 0 bases and 5 bases, with 14 bases remaining between them. The CDR3 has 16 amino acids. Germline lookup yields CDR1 SGHRS and CDR2 YFSETQ.